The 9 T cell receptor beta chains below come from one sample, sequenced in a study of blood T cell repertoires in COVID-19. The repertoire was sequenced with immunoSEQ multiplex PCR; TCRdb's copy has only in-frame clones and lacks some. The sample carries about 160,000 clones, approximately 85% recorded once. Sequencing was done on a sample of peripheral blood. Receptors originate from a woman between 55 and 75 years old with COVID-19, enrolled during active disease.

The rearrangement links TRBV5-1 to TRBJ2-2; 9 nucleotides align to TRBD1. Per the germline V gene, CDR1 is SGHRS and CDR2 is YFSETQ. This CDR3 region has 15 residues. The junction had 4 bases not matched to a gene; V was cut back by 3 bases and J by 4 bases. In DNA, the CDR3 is TGCGCCAGCAGCTGGGGGACAGGGAGCACCGGGGAGCTGTTTTTT. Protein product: CASSWGTGSTGELFF.

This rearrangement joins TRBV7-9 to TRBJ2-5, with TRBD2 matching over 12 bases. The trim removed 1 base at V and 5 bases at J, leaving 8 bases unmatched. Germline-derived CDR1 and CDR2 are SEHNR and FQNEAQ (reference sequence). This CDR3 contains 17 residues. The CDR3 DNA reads TGTGCCAGCAGCTTAGACCTAGCGGGAGGGCTCGCGGAGACCCAGTACTTC. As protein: CASSLDLAGGLAETQYF. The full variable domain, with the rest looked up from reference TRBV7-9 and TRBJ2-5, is DTGVSQNPRHKITKRGQNVTFRCDPISEHNRLYWYRQTLGQGPEFLTYFQNEAQLEKSRLLSDRFSAERPKGSFSTLEIQRTEQGDSAMYLCASSLDLAGGLAETQYFGPGTRLLVL.

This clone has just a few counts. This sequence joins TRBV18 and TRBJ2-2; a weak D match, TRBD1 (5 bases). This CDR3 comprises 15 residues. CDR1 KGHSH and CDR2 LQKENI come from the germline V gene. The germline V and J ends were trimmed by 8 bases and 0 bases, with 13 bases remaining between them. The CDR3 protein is CASQGSGTNTGELFF. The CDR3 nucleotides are TGTGCCAGCCAGGGAAGTGGCACGAACACCGGGGAGCTGTTTTTT.

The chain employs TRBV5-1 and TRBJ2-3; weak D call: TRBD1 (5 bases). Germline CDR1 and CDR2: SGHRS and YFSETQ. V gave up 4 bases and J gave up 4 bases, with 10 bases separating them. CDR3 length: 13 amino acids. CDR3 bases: TGCGCCAGCAGCCCCCAGACAGCAGATACGCAGTATTTT. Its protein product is CASSPQTADTQYF.

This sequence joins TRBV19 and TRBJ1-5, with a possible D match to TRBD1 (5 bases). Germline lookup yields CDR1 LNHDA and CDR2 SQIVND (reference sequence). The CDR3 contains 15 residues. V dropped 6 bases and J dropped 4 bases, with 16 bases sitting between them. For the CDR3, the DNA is TGTGCCAGTAGCCCCCTCGGGGGGGGTAATCAGCCCCAGCATTTT. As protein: CASSPLGGGNQPQHF.

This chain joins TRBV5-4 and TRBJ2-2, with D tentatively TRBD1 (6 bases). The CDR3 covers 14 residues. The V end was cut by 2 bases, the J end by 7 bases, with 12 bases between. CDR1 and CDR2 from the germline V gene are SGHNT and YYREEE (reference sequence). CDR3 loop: CASSLPRGGGELFF. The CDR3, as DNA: TGTGCCAGCAGCTTACCCAGGGGTGGCGGGGAGCTGTTTTTT. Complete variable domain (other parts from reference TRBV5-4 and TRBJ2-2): ETGVTQSPTHLIKTRGQQVTLRCSSQSGHNTVSWYQQALGQGPQFIFQYYREEENGRGNFPPRFSGLQFPNYSSELNVNALELDDSALYLCASSLPRGGGELFFGEGSRLTVL.

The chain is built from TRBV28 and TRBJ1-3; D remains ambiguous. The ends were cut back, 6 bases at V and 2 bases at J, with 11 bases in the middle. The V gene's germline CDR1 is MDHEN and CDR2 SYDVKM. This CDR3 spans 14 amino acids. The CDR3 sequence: CASSLSMTGNTIYF. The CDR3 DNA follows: TGTGCCAGCAGCCTGAGTATGACTGGAAACACCATATATTTT.

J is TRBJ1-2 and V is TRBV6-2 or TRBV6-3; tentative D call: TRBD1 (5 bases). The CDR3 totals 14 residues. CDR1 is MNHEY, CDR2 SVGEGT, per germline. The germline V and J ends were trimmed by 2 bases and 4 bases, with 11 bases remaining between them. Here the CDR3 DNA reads TGTGCCAGCAGTTACCCCCCGCAGGGCTATGGCTACACCTTC. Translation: CASSYPPQGYGYTF.

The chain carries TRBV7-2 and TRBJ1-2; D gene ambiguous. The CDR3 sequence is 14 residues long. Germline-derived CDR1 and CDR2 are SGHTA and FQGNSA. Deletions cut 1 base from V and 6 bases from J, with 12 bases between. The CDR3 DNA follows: TGTGCCAGCAGCTTAGAAACGGGATTTCATGGCTACACCTTC. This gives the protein CASSLETGFHGYTF.